Listed below are T cell receptor beta chains from one sample, sequenced in a study of OX40 agonist ivuxolimab in advanced cancers. Repertoires were generated with immunoSEQ multiplex PCR, while TCRdb's copy carries only in-frame clones and drops some. The sample lists approximately 64,000 clones, roughly nine tenths occurring once. The sample in question was CD4+ or CD8+ T cells sorted from blood, obtained in a trial of the OX40 agonist ivuxolimab. The receptor source for this set is an adult with an advanced solid tumor such as melanoma, head and neck, liver or kidney cancer. CDR3s include the opening cysteine and the closing phenylalanine or tryptophan. A D gene is named only where the DNA matches it firmly. Only part of the rows carry a size: once, few, many, or a class if the clone is expanded.

clone size: .; V gene: TRBV11-2; D gene: .; J gene: TRBJ1-2; CDR3 protein: CASSLGGSGTGYTF; CDR3 DNA: TGTGCCAGCAGCTTAGGTGGATCGGGGACTGGCTACACCTTC
clone size: once; V gene: TRBV29-1; D gene: .; J gene: TRBJ1-2; CDR3 protein: CSVERSAWRGYTF; CDR3 DNA: TGCAGCGTTGAACGGTCGGCTTGGAGGGGCTACACCTTC
clone size: .; V gene: TRBV29-1; D gene: .; J gene: TRBJ1-2; CDR3 protein: CSARTANYGYTF; CDR3 DNA: TGCAGCGCACGGACGGCAAACTATGGCTACACCTTC
clone size: .; V gene: TRBV5-1; D gene: .; J gene: TRBJ2-5; CDR3 protein: CASSLGRAKETQYF; CDR3 DNA: TGCGCCAGCAGCTTGGGCCGGGCGAAAGAGACCCAGTACTTC
clone size: .; V gene: TRBV5-6; D gene: .; J gene: TRBJ1-4; CDR3 protein: CASSLAGRGLGKEKLFF; CDR3 DNA: TGTGCCAGCAGCTTGGCCGGCAGGGGCTTGGGGAAGGAAAAACTGTTTTTT
clone size: once; V gene: TRBV7-3; D gene: .; J gene: TRBJ2-5; CDR3 protein: CASSPQGLQGETQYF; CDR3 DNA: TGTGCCAGCAGCCCCCAGGGACTCCAAGGAGAGACCCAGTACTTC
clone size: .; V gene: TRBV2; D gene: TRBD1; J gene: TRBJ1-5; CDR3 protein: CASSGQGSNQPQHF; CDR3 DNA: TGTGCCAGCAGTGGACAGGGAAGCAATCAGCCCCAGCATTTT
clone size: .; V gene: TRBV10-2; D gene: .; J gene: TRBJ2-2; CDR3 protein: CASSETENTGELFF; CDR3 DNA: TGCGCCAGCAGTGAAACGGAAAACACCGGGGAGCTGTTTTTT
clone size: .; V gene: TRBV2; D gene: .; J gene: TRBJ1-1; CDR3 protein: CASRRGNTEAFF; CDR3 DNA: TGTGCCAGCAGGAGGGGAAACACTGAAGCTTTCTTT
clone size: .; V gene: TRBV7-9; D gene: TRBD1; J gene: TRBJ2-7; CDR3 protein: CASSPLITGATYEQYF; CDR3 DNA: TGTGCCAGCAGCCCGCTGATTACAGGGGCGACCTACGAGCAGTACTTC
clone size: .; V gene: TRBV9; D gene: .; J gene: TRBJ2-3; CDR3 protein: CASSAPWDPTDTQYF; CDR3 DNA: TGTGCCAGCAGCGCCCCGTGGGATCCCACAGATACGCAGTATTTT
clone size: once; V gene: TRBV5-1; D gene: TRBD2; J gene: TRBJ2-1; CDR3 protein: CASASGLSGTEQFF; CDR3 DNA: TGCGCCAGCGCCTCGGGGCTGAGCGGGACTGAGCAGTTCTTC
clone size: .; V gene: TRBV11-2; D gene: .; J gene: TRBJ1-4; CDR3 protein: CASSLELDEKLFF; CDR3 DNA: TGTGCCAGCAGCTTAGAACTAGATGAAAAACTGTTTTTT
clone size: .; V gene: TRBV5-1; D gene: .; J gene: TRBJ1-4; CDR3 protein: CASSLAGSNEKLFF; CDR3 DNA: TGCGCCAGCAGCTTGGCCGGGAGTAATGAAAAACTGTTTTTT
clone size: .; V gene: TRBV7-3; D gene: .; J gene: TRBJ2-5; CDR3 protein: CASSPTPGQGTQYF; CDR3 DNA: TGTGCCAGCAGTCCAACCCCGGGCCAAGGAACCCAGTACTTC
clone size: .; V gene: TRBV29-1; D gene: .; J gene: TRBJ1-2; CDR3 protein: CSCGPSGYGYTF; CDR3 DNA: TGCAGCTGCGGACCGAGTGGCTATGGCTACACCTTC
clone size: .; V gene: TRBV6-5; D gene: .; J gene: TRBJ1-5; CDR3 protein: CATRDTSRSQPQHF; CDR3 DNA: TGTGCCACCCGAGACACCTCCAGAAGTCAGCCCCAGCATTTT
clone size: .; V gene: TRBV10-2; D gene: .; J gene: TRBJ2-3; CDR3 protein: CASSDPGTPGGDTQYF; CDR3 DNA: TGCGCCAGCAGTGACCCTGGGACCCCGGGTGGAGATACGCAGTATTTT
clone size: once; V gene: TRBV19; D gene: .; J gene: TRBJ1-2; CDR3 protein: CASSMVTGIDGYTF; CDR3 DNA: TGTGCCAGTAGTATGGTTACAGGGATTGACGGCTACACCTTC
clone size: .; V gene: TRBV5-5; D gene: .; J gene: TRBJ1-3; CDR3 protein: CASSLETGQRAGNTIYF; CDR3 DNA: TGTGCCAGCAGCTTGGAGACGGGGCAAAGGGCTGGAAACACCATATATTTT
clone size: .; V gene: TRBV10-3; D gene: .; J gene: TRBJ2-7; CDR3 protein: CAISDSYEQYF; CDR3 DNA: TGTGCCATCAGTGACTCCTACGAGCAGTACTTC
clone size: .; V gene: TRBV19; D gene: .; J gene: TRBJ2-7; CDR3 protein: CASQDSSYEQYF; CDR3 DNA: TGTGCCAGCCAAGACAGCTCCTACGAGCAGTACTTC
clone size: .; V gene: TRBV6-4; D gene: .; J gene: TRBJ2-3; CDR3 protein: CASSDSTRGGTDTQYF; CDR3 DNA: TGTGCCAGCAGTGACTCGACACGCGGAGGCACAGATACGCAGTATTTT
clone size: .; V gene: TRBV28; D gene: .; J gene: TRBJ2-7; CDR3 protein: CASSSHDSLEQYF; CDR3 DNA: TGTGCCAGCAGTTCTCACGACAGTTTGGAGCAGTACTTC
clone size: .; V gene: TRBV11-3; D gene: TRBD1; J gene: TRBJ2-2; CDR3 protein: CASSADRGLDTGELFF; CDR3 DNA: TGTGCCAGCAGCGCCGACAGGGGGCTTGACACCGGGGAGCTGTTTTTT
clone size: .; V gene: TRBV5-4; D gene: .; J gene: TRBJ1-4; CDR3 protein: CASSLGRGGNNEKLFF; CDR3 DNA: TGTGCCAGCAGCTTGGGCAGGGGAGGGAATAATGAAAAACTGTTTTTT
clone size: .; V gene: TRBV19; D gene: TRBD2; J gene: TRBJ2-1; CDR3 protein: CASSSRPGTSGAKNEQFF; CDR3 DNA: TGTGCCAGTAGTAGCAGGCCGGGGACTAGCGGGGCCAAGAATGAGCAGTTCTTC
clone size: .; V gene: TRBV18; D gene: .; J gene: TRBJ2-7; CDR3 protein: CASSPPSFADSYEQYF; CDR3 DNA: TGTGCCAGCTCACCACCAAGTTTCGCGGACTCCTACGAGCAGTACTTC
clone size: .; V gene: TRBV7-6; D gene: .; J gene: TRBJ2-7; CDR3 protein: CASSLAGGGLSYEQYF; CDR3 DNA: TGTGCCAGCAGCTTAGCGGGAGGGGGGTTATCCTACGAGCAGTACTTC
clone size: few; V gene: TRBV7-2; D gene: .; J gene: TRBJ1-2; CDR3 protein: CASSLRRAYGYTF; CDR3 DNA: TGTGCCAGCAGCTTAAGACGGGCCTATGGCTACACCTTC
clone size: .; V gene: TRBV9; D gene: TRBD2; J gene: TRBJ2-1; CDR3 protein: CASSIRTSWDEQFF; CDR3 DNA: TGTGCCAGCAGCATCCGGACTAGTTGGGATGAGCAGTTCTTC
clone size: .; V gene: TRBV20-1; D gene: .; J gene: TRBJ2-5; CDR3 protein: CSAPLVGTQYF; CDR3 DNA: TGCAGTGCTCCCCTGGTAGGGACCCAGTACTTC
clone size: .; V gene: TRBV7-9; D gene: .; J gene: TRBJ2-3; CDR3 protein: CASTTSTDTQYF; CDR3 DNA: TGTGCCAGCACAACTAGCACAGATACGCAGTATTTT
clone size: .; V gene: TRBV30; D gene: .; J gene: TRBJ2-7; CDR3 protein: CAWRSSYEQYF; CDR3 DNA: TGTGCCTGGAGGAGCTCCTACGAGCAGTACTTC
clone size: .; V gene: TRBV19; D gene: .; J gene: TRBJ1-5; CDR3 protein: CASSILGSQPQHF; CDR3 DNA: TGTGCCAGTAGTATACTGGGTTCTCAGCCCCAGCATTTT
clone size: once; V gene: TRBV5-1; D gene: .; J gene: TRBJ2-5; CDR3 protein: CASSRELKETQYF; CDR3 DNA: TGCGCCAGCAGCCGGGAGCTGAAAGAGACCCAGTACTTC
clone size: .; V gene: TRBV6-1; D gene: .; J gene: TRBJ1-5; CDR3 protein: CASSLSLNQPQHF; CDR3 DNA: TGTGCCAGCAGTTTATCCCTCAATCAGCCCCAGCATTTT
clone size: .; V gene: TRBV19; D gene: .; J gene: TRBJ2-2; CDR3 protein: CASSNTGGSGELFF; CDR3 DNA: TGTGCCAGTAGTAATACCGGTGGTTCCGGGGAGCTGTTTTTT
clone size: .; V gene: TRBV7-2; D gene: TRBD1; J gene: TRBJ1-5; CDR3 protein: CASSWKTGGNQPQHF; CDR3 DNA: TGTGCCAGCAGCTGGAAGACAGGGGGCAATCAGCCCCAGCATTTT
clone size: .; V gene: TRBV6-1; D gene: TRBD1; J gene: TRBJ2-3; CDR3 protein: CASSEYIGDREVSDTQYF; CDR3 DNA: TGTGCCAGCAGTGAATATATAGGGGACAGGGAGGTTTCGGATACGCAGTATTTT
clone size: .; V gene: TRBV5-1; D gene: .; J gene: TRBJ1-1; CDR3 protein: CASSLTGGSWGTEAFF; CDR3 DNA: TGCGCCAGCAGCTTGACCGGCGGGAGTTGGGGCACTGAAGCTTTCTTT
clone size: .; V gene: TRBV7-9; D gene: .; J gene: TRBJ2-1; CDR3 protein: CASSLEFVQFF; CDR3 DNA: TGTGCCAGCAGCTTAGAATTTGTGCAGTTCTTC
clone size: few; V gene: TRBV18; D gene: .; J gene: TRBJ2-3; CDR3 protein: CASSPSIRVPSTDTQYF; CDR3 DNA: TGTGCCAGCTCACCCTCTATCCGGGTCCCAAGCACAGATACGCAGTATTTT